The following is a T cell receptor beta chain sequence with its context. This clonotype was seen a handful of times. Its specific antigen is unknown. It has no much larger one-base neighbor in the sample; base qualities were not kept. Library creation used 5' RACE. TCRdb lists the instrument as Illumina HiSeq 2500. A second about 7 to 11 cycle PCR used a sample-barcoded 5' primer and a J-beta primer mix. A unique molecular identifier was introduced onto each TCR beta cDNA molecule by a template-switch 5' adaptor carrying 12 random nucleotides. At least 2.5 million CDR3-containing paired-end reads were obtained from each sample. First-strand cDNA synthesis was performed from all RNA using the Mint cDNA synthesis kit, with priming by a TRBC-specific oligonucleotide. Following uracil-DNA glycosylase treatment, all cDNA underwent a first 18-cycle PCR with the universal primers M1SS and BC2_uni_R. In the source study's methods: For normalization, 1 million high-quality reads were randomly selected from each sample, with every read carrying a distinct molecular identifier. Instead of being binned into consensus sequences, reads that shared molecular identifiers were thrown out. MiTCR, with a Q25 quality threshold and the strictest error-elimination algorithm, was used for CDR3 identification, clonotype clustering and error correction. Lower-bound total TCR beta diversity was estimated with a nonparametric unseen species model using Euler transformation. The public reads were run again by TCRdb, first through fastp at Q25 and then through MiXCR, and only productive beta chains were kept. Every entry covers one CDR3 protein and lists the most common genes and DNA from its rows. The V and J calls and clone size come from TCRdb's table, not from the authors' own analysis. The table for this sample lists more than 900,000 distinct CDR3 sequences; roughly 29% of them were counted only once. The ten largest clones represent around 9.6% of the sample.

This sample is drawn from a study of blood T cells in healthy people across ages (dated by TCRdb to about 2015). Some background on the complete study: In model experiments, roughly one uniquely barcoded TCR beta cDNA molecule per two T cells was captured by template switching. The study measured age-related changes in TCR beta repertoire diversity using deep sequencing normalized with unique cDNA molecular identifiers. The donors were split into four age groups: young (average about 16 years), middle-aged (39), aged (about 62) and long-lived (roughly 77). The study analyzed two additional independent replicas of 1 million unique cDNA reads from the same blood draw for two donors, one aged 18 to 30 and one aged 80 or older. General study outcomes and caveats: Estimates of total diversity based on one million sequenced T cells were regarded as lower bounds and as underestimates. Since profiling was done on bulk unsorted PBMCs, naive and antigen-experienced compartments could not be conclusively compared. Because donor CMV infection status was unknown, age-related changes in expanded clonotypes were potentially confounded. Observed TCR beta diversity per million T cells fell roughly linearly with age, and a significant reduction was already apparent by age around 36. Compared with the aged group, the long-lived group had more naive CD4+ T cells, fewer expanded clones and increased TCR diversity, suggesting age selection. There was a strong correlation between observed TCR beta diversity and the percentage of naive T cells measured by flow cytometry.

The roughly 39 donors, aged 6 to 90 years, were systemically healthy Caucasian individuals from Russia. Around 10 milliliters of peripheral blood were collected from each donor into EDTA-treated Vacutainer tubes. Ficoll-Paque density-gradient centrifugation was used to isolate PBMCs, with at least 6.5 million obtained per sample. Trizol reagent was used to extract total RNA from the PBMCs, yielding at least 5.5 micrograms per sample. The percentages of naive CD45RAhigh/CD27high T cells were determined by flow cytometry on a PBMC aliquot from every donor. In addition, the sample was reused for a study of T cells of mothers and their children. The second study's paper adds: Nine systemically healthy Caucasian individuals served as donors, namely three mothers together with their six children. cDNA synthesis consumed the entire amount of extracted RNA, loaded at around 1.5 ug RNA in each 15 ul reaction. In the second PCR, the M1S primer introduced both the sample barcodes and 2-4 random nucleotides. More than 9 million TCR beta CDR3 reads were obtained from each mother, and some 3.3 million reads were obtained from each child. Thymic selection similarly shapes TCR recombination output in related and unrelated pairs, with minor effect from inherited differences. Normalized repertoire overlap was always found to be slightly, but never significantly, higher in related mother-child pairs than in unrelated mother-child pairs. With a sensitivity of about 100 clones per million clonotypes, no persistent microchimeric T cell clones were detected. To look for features that set related mother-child pairs apart from unrelated individuals, the researchers ran deep NGS to compare the TCR beta repertoires of mothers and children. On average, the children were roughly 12 +/- 4 years old, while the mothers were about 40 +/- 4 years old. Libraries were sequenced on Illumina HiSeq 2000 with 100+100 nt paired-end reads after adapter ligation with NEBNext reagents. To prevent cross-contamination, the mother and child libraries were prepared a month apart and were sequenced in separate runs. Between about 500,000 and 2,100,000 distinct TCR beta clonotypes were identified per donor. Naive TCR beta clonotypes were estimated from low-frequency clonotypes matched to each donor's FACS-determined naive share, without sorting.

Sequenced input: blood. This TCR was sampled from a woman aged 35 to 49 in good health.

The CDR3 protein is CASSLDPGIYYEQYF. The nucleotide sequence reads TGTGCCAGCAGCTTAGACCCGGGCATATACTACGAGCAGTACTTC. This chain joins TRBV11-2 to TRBJ2-7; too little of a D gene remains to name it. Reading the germline V gene gives CDR1 SGHAT and CDR2 FQNNGV. The CDR3 sequence holds 15 residues, the cysteine and phenylalanine included. Only the CDR3 DNA is retained, 45 bases long and in frame from the first base. Between the V and J ends, shortened by 0 bases and 3 bases respectively, the junction contains 12 bases.